Listed below are T cell receptor beta chains from one sample, sequenced in a study of sequential checkpoint blockade in melanoma. Sequencing used immunoSEQ multiplex PCR; TCRdb keeps in-frame clones, though not all of them. The table records approximately 2,000 clones, approximately 49% of them present only once. Sequencing used CD8+ T cells sorted from blood (inferred from file names), obtained from a patient given nivolumab and ipilimumab in sequence. The receptor source for this set is a human patient with melanoma. Some clones in this sample may be carry-over from other donors' samples. Both conserved end residues are part of each CDR3. D genes are given only for firm matches. Not every row has a clone size; where given, it reads once, few, many or a size class.

DNA,CDR3,size,D,J,V
TGTGCCAGCAGTTTCCTAAAGGCAGGGGGCTTTGGAGAGACCCAGTACTTC,CASSFLKAGGFGETQYF,.,TRBD1,TRBJ2-5,TRBV27
TGTGCCATCAGTGAGTTAAGCGGATACACAGATACGCAGTATTTT,CAISELSGYTDTQYF,.,.,TRBJ2-3,TRBV10-3
TGTGCCAGCAGTTGGGTTCCGGGACAGACCGGGGAGCTGTTTTTT,CASSWVPGQTGELFF,.,TRBD1,TRBJ2-2,TRBV6-5
TGCGCCAGCAGCCAAGAATCTTCTAGCGGGGGGGCCTATGAGCAGTTCTTC,CASSQESSSGGAYEQFF,.,TRBD2,TRBJ2-1,TRBV4-3
TGCGCCAGCAGCCTACGGGAGGTAACTGAAGCTTTCTTT,CASSLREVTEAFF,few,.,TRBJ1-1,TRBV4-3
TGTGCCAGCACTAACCTAGCGGTGTACAATGAGCAGTTCTTC,CASTNLAVYNEQFF,.,TRBD2,TRBJ2-1,TRBV6-5
TGTGCCAGCAGTTTGGGCGACTCTGGAAACACCATATATTTT,CASSLGDSGNTIYF,.,.,TRBJ1-3,TRBV27
TGTGCCAGCAGTGGACAGCCCTCTGATGGCTACACCTTC,CASSGQPSDGYTF,few,.,TRBJ1-2,TRBV25-1
TGTGCCAGCAGCTCGGGACAGGTGGCGACTAATGAAAAACTGTTTTTT,CASSSGQVATNEKLFF,few,TRBD1,TRBJ1-4,TRBV9
TGTGCCAGCAGCTCCCGGGACATTAACTATGGCTACACCTTC,CASSSRDINYGYTF,.,.,TRBJ1-2,TRBV5-8
TGTGCCAGCAGTCCCTGGACAGGCGAGAACATTCAGTACTTC,CASSPWTGENIQYF,few,TRBD1,TRBJ2-4,TRBV6-5
TGTGCCAGCAGTGATGTGTGGGACAGGGCGTCGAGGGAGCAGTACTTC,CASSDVWDRASREQYF,.,TRBD1,TRBJ2-7,TRBV2
TGTGCCAGCAGCTTGCACGGGACAGGGGGTCGAACTGAAGCTTCCTTT,CASSLHGTGGRTEASF,few,TRBD1,TRBJ1-1,TRBV5-6
TGTGCCAGCAGTTTTACCAGGACGGGAGGCTACACCTTC,CASSFTRTGGYTF,.,.,TRBJ1-2,TRBV6-6
TGTGCCTGGAGTGACCTCCGGGACTTAGAACACCGGGGAGCTGTTTTT,CAWSDLRDLEHRGAVF,once,.,TRBJ2-2,TRBV30
TGCGCCAGCAGCCAAGATTGGGAGGGGACTGAAGCTTTCTTT,CASSQDWEGTEAFF,.,.,TRBJ1-1,TRBV4-1
TGCGCCAGCAGCCAAGATCTTGTCGGGACAGGGGATGGCTACACCTTC,CASSQDLVGTGDGYTF,few,TRBD1,TRBJ1-2,TRBV4-3
TGCGCCAGCATGGGGGCAGGTCTAGCGGGGGGTAATGAGCAGTTCTTC,CASMGAGLAGGNEQFF,.,TRBD2,TRBJ2-1,TRBV10-2
TGTGCCAGCAGCCCCAGGAGACTAGCGGGGACCTACAATGAGCAGTTCTTC,CASSPRRLAGTYNEQFF,.,TRBD2,TRBJ2-1,TRBV7-4
TGTGCCAGTAGTGGGTCTCGGCGGGGGCTGGTGGAGACCCAGTACTTC,CASSGSRRGLVETQYF,few,.,TRBJ2-5,TRBV19
TGTGCCAGCAGCCGCCCTACGCAGGGTGAAGCTTTCTTT,CASSRPTQGEAFF,.,.,TRBJ1-1,TRBV7-3
TGCGCCAGCAGCCAAGTGGCAGGGGGCACCGGGGAGCTGTTTTTT,CASSQVAGGTGELFF,few,TRBD1,TRBJ2-2,TRBV4-3
TGTGCCAGCAGCCCCAGGAGACTAGCGGGGACCTACAATGAGCAGTTCTTC,CASSPRRLAGTYNEQFF,few,TRBD2,TRBJ2-1,TRBV11-1
TGCGCCAGCAAGGAAGGGCAGGGCCTCGGGTATGGCTACACCTTC,CASKEGQGLGYGYTF,.,.,TRBJ1-2,TRBV4-1
TGTGCTAGTGGTCGCAACCCCCGGGATTCACCCCTCCACTTT,CASGRNPRDSPLHF,.,.,TRBJ1-6,TRBV12-5
TGTGCCAGCAGTGAAGTGAGCGGGGGGGCGACAGATACGCAGTATTTT,CASSEVSGGATDTQYF,few,TRBD2,TRBJ2-3,TRBV6-1
TGTGCCAGTGCCAAGGGGGTCAGCTCCTACAATGAGCAGTTCTTC,CASAKGVSSYNEQFF,.,.,TRBJ2-1,TRBV19
TGTGCCAGCAGTGACGGGCAGGACACAGATACGCAGTATTTT,CASSDGQDTDTQYF,few,.,TRBJ2-3,TRBV6-4
TGTGCCAGCACCGAAGCCCTTCTACAGGGGGTCTATGGCTACACCTTC,CASTEALLQGVYGYTF,.,TRBD1,TRBJ1-2,TRBV2